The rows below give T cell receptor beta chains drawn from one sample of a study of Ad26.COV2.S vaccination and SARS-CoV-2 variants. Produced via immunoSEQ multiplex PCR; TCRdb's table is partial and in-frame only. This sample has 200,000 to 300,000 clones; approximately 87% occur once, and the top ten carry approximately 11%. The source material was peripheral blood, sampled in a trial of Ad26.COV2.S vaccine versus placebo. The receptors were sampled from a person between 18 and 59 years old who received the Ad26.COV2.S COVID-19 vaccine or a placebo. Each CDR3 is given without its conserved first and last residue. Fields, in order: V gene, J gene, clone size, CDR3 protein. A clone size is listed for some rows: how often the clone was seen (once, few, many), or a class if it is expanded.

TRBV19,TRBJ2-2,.,ASIGQGNTGELF
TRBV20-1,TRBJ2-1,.,SAQRNEQF
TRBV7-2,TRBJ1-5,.,ASSLVTVGNQPQH
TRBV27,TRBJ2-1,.,ASSLSPTSGGYNEQF
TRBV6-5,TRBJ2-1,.,ASSRLAGGQNEQF
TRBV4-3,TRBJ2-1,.,ASSQEGSGGDEQF
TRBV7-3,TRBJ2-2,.,ASSSGGVAVNTGELF
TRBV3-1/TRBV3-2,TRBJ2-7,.,ASSGSYEQY
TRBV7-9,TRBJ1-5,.,ASSSVGANQPQH
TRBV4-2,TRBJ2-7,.,ASSREDLAVISPGPYEQY
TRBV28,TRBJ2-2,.,ASCEAGANTGELF
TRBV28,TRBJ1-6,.,ASSSTGNLYNSPLH
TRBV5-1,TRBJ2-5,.,ASSLGGQGFPETQY
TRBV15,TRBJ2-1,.,ATSRHNRGGLAGGPLNEQF
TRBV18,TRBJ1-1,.,ASSPFRTNTEAF
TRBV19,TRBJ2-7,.,ASSTQRAYEQY
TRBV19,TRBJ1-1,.,ASSDSRVPEAF
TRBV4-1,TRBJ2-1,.,ASSSRPWDEQF
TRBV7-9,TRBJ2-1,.,ASSSERGRGNEQF
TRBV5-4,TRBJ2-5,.,ASSSAGTGRETQY
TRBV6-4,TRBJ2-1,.,ASSDSVSGGNEQF
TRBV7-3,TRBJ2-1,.,ASSPGTGFENEQF
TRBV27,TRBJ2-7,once,ASSSQGLEQY
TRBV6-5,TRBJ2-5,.,ASGQWTQY
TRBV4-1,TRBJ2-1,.,ASSQEFGYGSLYNEQF
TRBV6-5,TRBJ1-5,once,ASSLVGGNQPQH
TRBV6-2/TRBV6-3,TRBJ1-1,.,ASSYTGGTEAF